This T cell receptor (beta chain) was profiled in a study of cytomegalovirus exposure and HLA in healthy donors. Unmatched junction bases numbered 3, after V lost 1 base and J lost 3 bases. Germline V gene lookup returns CDR1 KGHSH and CDR2 LQKENI. The CDR3 has 16 residues. General observations from the study: Generally TCR sequences proved uncommon, though certain public TCRs appeared in numerous donors. Confirmation was obtained in vitro that a few CMV-associated chains are specific for CMV antigens.

This clone came up once. As yet, its antigen is unknown. In the PCR, 60 Vbeta and 13 Jbeta primers were used. The method was immunoSEQ multiplex PCR; TCRdb's version includes in-frame clones alone and lacks a portion of them. The sample holds 150,000 to 200,000 clones, under 80% seen once. The rearrangement joins TRBV18 to TRBJ1-1; 12 bases map to TRBD1. The clonotype originates from a female donor in good health and CMV-seronegative. Source material: PBMCs. CDR3 sequence reads: CASSPQGQGADTEAFF. CDR3 in DNA: TGTGCCAGCTCACCACAGGGACAGGGGGCTGACACTGAAGCTTTCTTT.